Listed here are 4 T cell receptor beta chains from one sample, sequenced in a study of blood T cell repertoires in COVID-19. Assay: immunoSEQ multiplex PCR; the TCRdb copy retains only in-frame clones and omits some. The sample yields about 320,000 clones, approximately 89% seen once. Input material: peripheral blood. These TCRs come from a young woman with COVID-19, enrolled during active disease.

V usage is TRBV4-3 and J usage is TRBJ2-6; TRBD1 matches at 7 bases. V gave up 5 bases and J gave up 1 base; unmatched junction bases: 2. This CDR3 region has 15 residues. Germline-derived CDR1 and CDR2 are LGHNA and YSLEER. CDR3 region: CASSSTGSGANVLTF. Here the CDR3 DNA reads TGCGCCAGCAGCTCGACAGGGTCTGGGGCCAACGTCCTGACTTTC.

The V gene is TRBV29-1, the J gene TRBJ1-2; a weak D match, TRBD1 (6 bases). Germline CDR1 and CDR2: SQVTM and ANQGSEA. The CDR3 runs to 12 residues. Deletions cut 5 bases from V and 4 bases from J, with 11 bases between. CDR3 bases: TGCAGCGTTCAAGGACAGTTCTATGGCTACACCTTC. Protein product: CSVQGQFYGYTF.

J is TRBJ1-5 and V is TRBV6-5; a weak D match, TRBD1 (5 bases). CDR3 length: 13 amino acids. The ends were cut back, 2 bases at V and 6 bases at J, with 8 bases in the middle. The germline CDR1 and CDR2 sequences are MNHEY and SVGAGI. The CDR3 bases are TGTGCCAGCAGTTACGGGGGAGGTCAGCCCCAGCATTTT. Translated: CASSYGGGQPQHF.

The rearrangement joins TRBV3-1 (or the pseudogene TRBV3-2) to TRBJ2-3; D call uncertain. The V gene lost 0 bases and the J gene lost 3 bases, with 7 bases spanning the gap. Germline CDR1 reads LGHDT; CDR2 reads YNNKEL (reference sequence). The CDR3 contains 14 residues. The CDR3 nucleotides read TGTGCCAGCAGCCAAGATCGGAGAACAGATACGCAGTATTTT. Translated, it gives CASSQDRRTDTQYF.